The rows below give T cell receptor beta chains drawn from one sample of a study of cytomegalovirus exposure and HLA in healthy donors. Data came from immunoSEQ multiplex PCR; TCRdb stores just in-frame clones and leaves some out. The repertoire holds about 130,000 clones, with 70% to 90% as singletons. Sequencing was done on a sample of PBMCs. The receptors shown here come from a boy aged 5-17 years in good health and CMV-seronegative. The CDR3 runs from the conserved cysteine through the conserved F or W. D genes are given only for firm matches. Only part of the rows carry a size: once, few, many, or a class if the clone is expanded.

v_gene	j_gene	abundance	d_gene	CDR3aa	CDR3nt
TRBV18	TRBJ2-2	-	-	CASSPSAGELFF	TGTGCCAGCTCACCTAGCGCCGGGGAGCTGTTTTTT
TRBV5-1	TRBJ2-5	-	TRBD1	CASSGTGGWETQYF	TGCGCCAGCAGTGGGACAGGGGGCTGGGAGACCCAGTACTTC
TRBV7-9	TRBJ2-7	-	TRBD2	CASSRLAGGTYEQYF	TGTGCCAGCAGCCGTCTAGCGGGAGGGACCTACGAGCAGTACTTC
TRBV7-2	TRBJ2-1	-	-	CASSSDLVKQFF	TGTGCCAGCAGCTCGGATCTAGTTAAGCAGTTCTTC
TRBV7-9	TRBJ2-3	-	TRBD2	CASSPWTSGKGTDTQYF	TGTGCCAGCAGCCCCTGGACTAGCGGGAAGGGGACAGATACGCAGTATTTT
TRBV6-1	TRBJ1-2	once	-	CASSEGGEGGYTF	TGTGCCAGCAGTGAAGGAGGGGAGGGCGGCTACACCTTC
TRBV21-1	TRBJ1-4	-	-	CASSKNLAGRKNEKLFF	TGTGCCAGCAGCAAAAACCTGGCGGGAAGAAAAAATGAAAAACTGTTTTTT
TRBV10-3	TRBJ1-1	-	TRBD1	CAISRTGGTEAFF	TGTGCCATCAGTCGGACAGGGGGGACTGAAGCTTTCTTT
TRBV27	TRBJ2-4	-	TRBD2	CASSLSPSGSGGLKNIQYF	TGTGCCAGCAGTTTATCGCCCTCGGGGAGCGGGGGGCTCAAAAACATTCAGTACTTC
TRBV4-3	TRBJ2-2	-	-	CASSPELAGVAGELFF	TGCGCCAGCAGCCCCGAGCTAGCAGGAGTGGCCGGGGAGCTGTTTTTT
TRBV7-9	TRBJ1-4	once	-	CASSLSWSLNEKLFF	TGTGCCAGCAGCCTCTCTTGGAGCCTTAATGAAAAACTGTTTTTT
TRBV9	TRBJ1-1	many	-	CASSSRTDMNTEAFF	TGTGCCAGCAGCTCCCGGACAGACATGAACACTGAAGCTTTCTTT
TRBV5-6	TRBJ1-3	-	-	CASRTIGAGNTIYF	TGTGCCAGCAGGACGATCGGGGCTGGAAACACCATATATTTT
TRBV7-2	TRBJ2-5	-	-	CASSLNAGQETQYF	TGTGCCAGCAGCTTAAACGCGGGGCAAGAGACCCAGTACTTC
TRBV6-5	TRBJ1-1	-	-	CASSGRVLSEAFF	TGTGCCAGCAGTGGCCGGGTCTTGTCTGAAGCTTTCTTT
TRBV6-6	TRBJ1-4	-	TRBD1	CASSYKGDSEKLFF	TGTGCCAGCAGTTACAAGGGGGACAGTGAAAAACTGTTTTTT
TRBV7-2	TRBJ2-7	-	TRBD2	CASSLSSGGSYEQYF	TGTGCCAGCAGCTTGTCTAGCGGGGGGTCCTACGAGCAGTACTTC
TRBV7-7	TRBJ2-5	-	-	CASSSTRLAGQETQYF	TGTGCTAGCAGCTCGACCCGACTAGCCGGACAGGAGACCCAGTACTTC
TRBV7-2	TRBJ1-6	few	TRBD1	CASSRGQGGAQRPLHF	TGTGCCAGCAGCCGCGGACAGGGAGGCGCCCAGCGCCCCCTCCACTTT
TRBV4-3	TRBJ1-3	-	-	CASSQARGNTIYF	TGCGCCAGCAGCCAAGCCCGTGGAAACACCATATATTTT
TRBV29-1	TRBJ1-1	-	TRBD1	CSVRYRATGDTEAFF	TGCAGCGTTCGGTATCGGGCGACAGGGGACACTGAAGCTTTCTTT
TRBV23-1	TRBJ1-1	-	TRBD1	CASRPGTGGPANTEAFF	TGCGCCAGCAGACCTGGGACAGGGGGACCCGCGAACACTGAAGCTTTCTTT
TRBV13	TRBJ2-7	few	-	CASSRSRVHPYEQYF	TGTGCCAGCAGTCGATCTCGGGTTCACCCCTACGAGCAGTACTTC
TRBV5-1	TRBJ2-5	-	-	CASSPPGSQASETQYF	TGCGCCAGCAGCCCGCCTGGGAGCCAGGCGAGTGAGACCCAGTACTTC
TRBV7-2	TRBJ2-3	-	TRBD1	CASSSIRGTGKGDTQYF	TGTGCCAGCAGCTCGATCCGCGGGACAGGGAAGGGAGATACGCAGTATTTT
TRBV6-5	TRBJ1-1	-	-	CASSESGDYTEAFF	TGTGCCAGCAGTGAGTCAGGGGATTACACTGAAGCTTTCTTT
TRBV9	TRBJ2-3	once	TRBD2	CASSSLAGVEADTQYF	TGTGCCAGCAGCTCCTTAGCGGGAGTAGAGGCAGATACGCAGTATTTT